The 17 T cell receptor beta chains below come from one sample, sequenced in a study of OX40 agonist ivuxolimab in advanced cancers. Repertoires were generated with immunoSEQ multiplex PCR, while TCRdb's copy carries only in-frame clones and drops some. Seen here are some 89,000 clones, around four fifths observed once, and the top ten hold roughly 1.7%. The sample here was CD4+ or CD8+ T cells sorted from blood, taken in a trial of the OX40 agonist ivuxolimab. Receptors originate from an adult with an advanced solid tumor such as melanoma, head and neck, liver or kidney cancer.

CDR3 loop: CASSPGGLAGGPDTQYF. In nucleotides, the CDR3 is TGTGCCAGCAGCCCAGGCGGACTAGCGGGGGGGCCAGATACGCAGTATTTT. The chain has TRBV5-4 and TRBJ2-3, with 15 bases fitting TRBD2. The germline gives CDR1 SGHNT, CDR2 YYREEE (reference sequence). The CDR3 runs 17 residues. V was pared by 4 bases and J by 4 bases, with 7 bases of the junction left unmatched.

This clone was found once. CDR3 protein: CASSLVFSGGYNEQFF. CDR3 in DNA: TGTGCCAGCAGCTTGGTATTCAGCGGGGGCTACAATGAGCAGTTCTTC. V gene TRBV5-6 combines with J gene TRBJ2-1; 8 positions agree with TRBD2. The CDR3 totals 16 residues. V trimming: 0 bases; J trimming: 3 bases; junction bases outside the gene matches: 5. From germline, CDR1 is SGHDT and CDR2 YYEEEE.

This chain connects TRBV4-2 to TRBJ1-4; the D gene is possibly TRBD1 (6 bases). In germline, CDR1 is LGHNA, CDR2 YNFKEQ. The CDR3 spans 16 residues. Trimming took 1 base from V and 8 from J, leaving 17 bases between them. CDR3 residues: CASSQAPVRGVEKLFF. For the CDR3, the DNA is TGTGCCAGCAGCCAAGCACCGGTCAGGGGTGTCGAAAAACTGTTTTTT.

CDR3 sequence reads: CASSSRGEQYF. In nucleotides, the CDR3 is TGTGCCAGCAGTTCTAGGGGGGAGCAGTACTTC. V and J are TRBV28 and TRBJ2-7, with D perhaps TRBD1 (6 bases). The CDR3 covers 11 residues. CDR1 and CDR2 (germline): MDHEN, SYDVKM. V lost 4 bases, J lost 7 bases, and 8 bases lay in between.

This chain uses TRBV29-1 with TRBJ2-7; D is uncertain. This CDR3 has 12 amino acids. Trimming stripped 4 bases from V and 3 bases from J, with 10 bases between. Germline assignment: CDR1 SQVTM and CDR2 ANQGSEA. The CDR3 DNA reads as TGCAGCGTTGGAAGTCGAGGCTACGAGCAGTACTTC. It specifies CSVGSRGYEQYF.

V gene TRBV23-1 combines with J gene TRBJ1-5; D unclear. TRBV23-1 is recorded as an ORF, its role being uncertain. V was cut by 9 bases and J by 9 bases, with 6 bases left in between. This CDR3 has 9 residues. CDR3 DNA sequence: TGCGCCAGGGCGCGGCCCCAGCATTTT. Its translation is CARARPQHF.

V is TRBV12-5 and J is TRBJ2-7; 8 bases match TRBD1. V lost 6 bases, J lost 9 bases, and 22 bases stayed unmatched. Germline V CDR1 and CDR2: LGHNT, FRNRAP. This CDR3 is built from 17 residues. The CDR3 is CASGPTIRDRPLTGQYF. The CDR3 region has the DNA TGTGCTAGTGGACCCACGATCCGGGACAGGCCTCTTACCGGGCAGTACTTC.

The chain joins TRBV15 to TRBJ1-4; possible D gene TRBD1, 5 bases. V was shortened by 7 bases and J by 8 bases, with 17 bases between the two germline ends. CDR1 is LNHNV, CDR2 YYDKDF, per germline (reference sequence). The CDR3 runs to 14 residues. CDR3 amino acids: CATNSDHWGEKLFF. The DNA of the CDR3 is TGTGCCACCAACTCGGACCATTGGGGGGAAAAACTGTTTTTT.

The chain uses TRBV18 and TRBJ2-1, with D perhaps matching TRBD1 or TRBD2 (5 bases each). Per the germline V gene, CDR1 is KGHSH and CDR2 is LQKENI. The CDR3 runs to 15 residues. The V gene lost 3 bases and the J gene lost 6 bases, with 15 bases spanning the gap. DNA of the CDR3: TGTGCCAGCTCACCCCGGGGACCGCCCGGCAATGAGCAGTTCTTC. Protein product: CASSPRGPPGNEQFF.

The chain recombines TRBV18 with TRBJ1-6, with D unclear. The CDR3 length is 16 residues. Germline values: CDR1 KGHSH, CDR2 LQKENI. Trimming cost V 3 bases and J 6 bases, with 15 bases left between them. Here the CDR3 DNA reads TGTGCCAGCTCACCTAGCCAGGATCTTGGTAATTCACCCCTCCACTTT. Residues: CASSPSQDLGNSPLHF.

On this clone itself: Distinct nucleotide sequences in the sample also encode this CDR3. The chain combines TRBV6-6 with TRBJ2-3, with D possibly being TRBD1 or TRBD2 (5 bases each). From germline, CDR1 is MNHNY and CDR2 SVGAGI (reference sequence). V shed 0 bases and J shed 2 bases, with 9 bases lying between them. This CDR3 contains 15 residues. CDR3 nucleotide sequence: TGTGCCAGCAGTTACTCGGGGGAAAACACAGATACGCAGTATTTT. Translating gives CASSYSGENTDTQYF.

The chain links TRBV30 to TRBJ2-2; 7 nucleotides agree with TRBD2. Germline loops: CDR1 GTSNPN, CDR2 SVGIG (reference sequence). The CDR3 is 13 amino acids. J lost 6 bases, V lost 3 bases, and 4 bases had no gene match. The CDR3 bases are TGTGCCTGGAGCGCGGGGGTTTCCGGGGAGCTGTTTTTT. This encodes CAWSAGVSGELFF.

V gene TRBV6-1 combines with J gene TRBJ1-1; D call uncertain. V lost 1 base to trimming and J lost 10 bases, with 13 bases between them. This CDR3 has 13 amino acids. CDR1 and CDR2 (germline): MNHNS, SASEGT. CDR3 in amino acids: CASSEVGQVRAFF. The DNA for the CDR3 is TGTGCCAGCAGTGAAGTCGGTCAGGTGCGAGCTTTCTTT.

CDR3 residues: CASSYSGAQETQYF. The CDR3, as DNA: TGTGCCAGCAGTTACAGCGGGGCTCAAGAGACCCAGTACTTC. This chain connects TRBV6-5 to TRBJ2-5; TRBD2 matches 7 bases. The CDR3 consists of 14 residues. V lost 2 bases to trimming and J lost 2 bases; unmatched junction nucleotides: 2. From germline, CDR1 is MNHEY and CDR2 SVGAGI.

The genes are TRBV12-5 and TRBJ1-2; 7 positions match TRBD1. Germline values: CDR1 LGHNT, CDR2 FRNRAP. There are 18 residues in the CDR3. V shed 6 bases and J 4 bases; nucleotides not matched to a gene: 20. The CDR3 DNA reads TGTGCTAGTGGGGGGGGTAGACAGGGTGCACTCAGGGGCTATGGCTACACCTTC. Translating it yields CASGGGRQGALRGYGYTF.

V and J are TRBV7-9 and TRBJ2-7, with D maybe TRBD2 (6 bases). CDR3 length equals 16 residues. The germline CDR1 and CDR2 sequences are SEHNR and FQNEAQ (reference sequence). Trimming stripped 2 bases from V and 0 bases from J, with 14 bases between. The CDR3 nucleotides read TGTGCCAGCAGCTTAACCGAGGGACTCAGCTCCTACGAGCAGTACTTC. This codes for CASSLTEGLSSYEQYF.

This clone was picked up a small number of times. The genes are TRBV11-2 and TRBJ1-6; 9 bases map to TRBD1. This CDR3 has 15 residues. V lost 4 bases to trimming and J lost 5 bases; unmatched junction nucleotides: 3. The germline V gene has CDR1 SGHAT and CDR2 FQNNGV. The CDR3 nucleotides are TGTGCCAGCAGCTCGGGGACAGGGAATAATTCACCCCTCCACTTT. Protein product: CASSSGTGNNSPLHF.